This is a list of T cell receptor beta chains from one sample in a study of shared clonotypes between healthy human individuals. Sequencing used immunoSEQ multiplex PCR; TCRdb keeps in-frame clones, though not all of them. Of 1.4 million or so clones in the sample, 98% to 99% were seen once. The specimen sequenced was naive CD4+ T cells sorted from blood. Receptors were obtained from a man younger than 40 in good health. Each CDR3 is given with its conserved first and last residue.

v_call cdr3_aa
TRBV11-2 CASSRLRGEAEAFF
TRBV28 CASSVPRQQYF
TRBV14 CASSQLRDREVGEQYF
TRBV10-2 CASSSLRTGLGTIYF
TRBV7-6 CASSSRGDQPQHF
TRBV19 CASSRGTSGTQYF
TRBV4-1 CASSQDDRGSRETQYF
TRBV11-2 CASSSMSSLNQPQHF
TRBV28 CASRQGPTNYGYTF
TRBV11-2 CASSLGPYQETQYF
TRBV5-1 CASILAGGAGETQYF
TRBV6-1 CASSGLAEIYEQYF
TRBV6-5 CASSRQGLPYGYTF
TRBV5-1 CASSLAPGQGTNEQFF
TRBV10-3 CAGRTSGSSYNEQFF